The rows below give T cell receptor beta chains drawn from one sample of a study of T cells in Graves' hyperthyroidism and ophthalmopathy. TCRdb re-called the multiplex PCR reads through MiXCR, storing one row per CDR3 protein. Of roughly 750,000 distinct CDR3 sequences listed, roughly 15% are singletons. The specimen was blood. All receptors derive from a man aged 18 to 35 with Graves' hyperthyroidism. Both conserved end residues are part of each CDR3. A D gene is named only where the DNA matches it firmly. Some rows have no size entry. The others give once, few or many, or a class for an expanded clone.

d_call	j_call	cdr3_length	v_call	clone_size	cdr3_nt	cdr3_aa
TRBD2	TRBJ2-7	15	TRBV28	NA	TGTGCCAGCAGTTTATCGAGGCGGGGGGGTTACGAGCAGTACTTC	CASSLSRRGGYEQYF
NA	TRBJ2-3	14	TRBV5-5	few	TGTGCCAGCAGCCTGGGATGGGGAGAAGATACGCAGTATTTT	CASSLGWGEDTQYF
NA	TRBJ2-4	19	TRBV6-2/TRBV6-3	NA	TGTGCCAGCAGTTATCCCGGGGCAGGGATTTCCTGGCCCAAAAACATTCAGTACTTC	CASSYPGAGISWPKNIQYF
TRBD2	TRBJ2-2	16	TRBV7-9	few	TGTGCCAGCAGCGGGCTAGCGGGAGTTTCAGACGGGGAGCTGTTTTTT	CASSGLAGVSDGELFF
NA	TRBJ1-1	15	TRBV6-2/TRBV6-3	NA	TGTGCCAGCCATCCCCTCGGGGTTATGAACACTGAAGCTTTCTTT	CASHPLGVMNTEAFF
TRBD1	TRBJ2-6	18	TRBV5-1	NA	TGCGCCAGCAGCGAGACAGGGTCTCGAATCTCTGGGGCCAACGTCCTGACTTTC	CASSETGSRISGANVLTF
NA	TRBJ2-7	16	TRBV14	NA	TGTGCCAGCAGCCAAGTTTGGGCAGGGGCTGGGGACGAGCAGTACTTC	CASSQVWAGAGDEQYF
TRBD1	TRBJ1-2	14	TRBV12-3/TRBV12-4	NA	TGTGCCAGCAGGTGGACAGGGTTGGACTATGGCTACACCTTC	CASRWTGLDYGYTF
TRBD1	TRBJ2-5	14	TRBV20-1	many	TGCAGTGCTACCCGGGACAGAAACCAAGAGACCCAGTACTTC	CSATRDRNQETQYF
NA	TRBJ1-5	13	TRBV15	many	TGTGCCACCAACGCGCTCGGGGGGCAGCCCCAGCATTTT	CATNALGGQPQHF